What follows are 31 T cell receptor beta chains derived from one specimen sequenced in a study of CD8+ T cells in alopecia areata. The sequencing template was cDNA reverse transcribed from extracted RNA. Produced via immunoSEQ multiplex PCR; TCRdb's table is partial and in-frame only. The table shows around 140,000 clones, with over 70% occurring only once. The sequences come from CD8+ T cells sorted from blood, collected at week 0. These receptor sequences come from a human donor with alopecia areata.

This clone has only a few counts. The rearrangement joins TRBV10-3 to TRBJ2-2, with no clear D. V lost 6 bases and J 5 bases, leaving 4 bases between the germline ends. The CDR3 loop spans 11 amino acids. Germline values: CDR1 ENHRY, CDR2 SYGVKD. CDR3 region: CAIRGTGELFF. In nucleotides, the CDR3 is TGTGCCATCAGAGGAACCGGGGAGCTGTTTTTT.

This clone occurred a few times. The J gene is TRBJ1-2, the V gene TRBV11-2; 7 nucleotides match TRBD1. The CDR3 has 13 residues. With 1 base clipped from V and 8 bases from J, the junction kept 4 bases outside the gene matches. Germline assignment: CDR1 SGHAT and CDR2 FQNNGV. The chain's CDR3 is CASSLGQGWGYTF. CDR3 DNA: TGTGCCAGCAGCTTAGGACAGGGCTGGGGCTACACCTTC.

The chain carries TRBV2 and TRBJ2-7; no definite D call. From germline, CDR1 is SNHLY and CDR2 FYNNEI. The V end was cut by 3 bases, the J end by 1 base, with 7 bases between. The CDR3 runs to 13 residues. The CDR3 DNA is TGTGCCAGCAGTGAGTCAGGATCCTACGAGCAGTACTTC. Translated: CASSESGSYEQYF.

This chain links TRBV29-1 with TRBJ2-3; the match to TRBD2 covers 12 bases. This CDR3 region has 15 residues. Germline CDR1 SQVTM, CDR2 ANQGSEA. The trim removed 3 bases at V and 4 bases at J, leaving 5 bases unmatched. The CDR3 loop is CSVDGLAGGPDTQYF. CDR3 bases: TGCAGCGTTGACGGGCTAGCGGGAGGGCCAGATACGCAGTATTTT.

The V call is TRBV7-9, the J call TRBJ2-3; D remains ambiguous. Germline CDR1 reads SEHNR; CDR2 reads FQNEAQ (reference sequence). With 4 bases removed from V and 14 bases from J, the gap between germline ends came to 16 bases. This CDR3 contains 12 residues. CDR3 amino acids: CASSYRSLVLYF. The CDR3 DNA follows: TGTGCCAGCAGCTACCGGTCTCTGGTCTTGTATTTT. The variable domain in full, completed from reference TRBV7-9 and TRBJ2-3, reads DTGVSQNPRHKITKRGQNVTFRCDPISEHNRLYWYRQTLGQGPEFLTYFQNEAQLEKSRLLSDRFSAERPKGSFSTLEIQRTEQGDSAMYLCASSYRSLVLYFGPGTRLTVL.

The chain carries TRBV27 and TRBJ1-1; perhaps TRBD1 as D (5 bases). With 3 bases removed from V and 4 bases from J, the gap between germline ends came to 12 bases. CDR3 length equals 14 residues. Germline CDR1 and CDR2: MNHEY and SMNVEV (reference sequence). The DNA for the CDR3 is TGTGCCAGCAGTTTCGCAGGGCGTGGCACTGAAGCTTTCTTT. It codes for CASSFAGRGTEAFF.

The chain recombines TRBV27 with TRBJ1-5; D perhaps matches TRBD1 (5 bases). The CDR3 consists of 13 residues. Trimming took 5 bases from V and 6 from J, leaving 11 bases between them. Germline V CDR1 and CDR2: MNHEY, SMNVEV (reference sequence). The CDR3 nucleotides are TGTGCCAGCAGTGACAGCCGGATTCAGCCCCAGCATTTT. Translation: CASSDSRIQPQHF.

J is TRBJ2-6 and V is TRBV23-1; TRBD1 matches at 7 bases. TRBV23-1 belongs to the ORF category, with a function that is uncertain. The CDR3 sequence is 16 residues long. The V segment lost 7 bases and the J segment 1 base; nucleotides outside the gene matches: 7. The CDR3 loop is CASKGTELSGANVLTF. DNA of the CDR3: TGCGCCAGCAAGGGGACAGAGTTGTCTGGGGCCAACGTCCTGACTTTC.

This clone has only a few counts. This CDR3 is also generated by other DNA sequences in the sample. The V gene is TRBV29-1, the J gene TRBJ2-2, with D hard to call. Between the trimmed V and J ends, which lost 4 bases and 2 bases, there was a span of 8 bases. Germline V gene data show CDR1 as SQVTM and CDR2 as ANQGSEA. This CDR3 is built from 13 residues. This CDR3 reads CSVARANTGELFF. The CDR3 region has the DNA TGCAGCGTTGCTAGGGCAAACACCGGGGAGCTGTTTTTT.

The chain recombines TRBV19 with TRBJ1-5, with D possibly TRBD1 on 5 matching bases. The CDR3 length is 18 residues. The germline CDR1 and CDR2 sequences are LNHDA and SQIVND (reference sequence). The germline V and J ends were trimmed by 9 bases and 1 base, with 25 bases remaining between them. The chain's CDR3 is CASTGDGNLLWSNQPQHF. The CDR3 nucleotides are TGTGCCAGCACGGGGGACGGGAACCTCTTGTGGAGCAATCAGCCCCAGCATTTT. Variable domain in full (rest from reference TRBV19 and TRBJ1-5): DGGITQSPKYLFRKEGQNVTLSCEQNLNHDAMYWYRQDPGQGLRLIYYSQIVNDFQKGDIAEGYSVSREKKESFPLTVTSAQKNPTAFYLCASTGDGNLLWSNQPQHFGDGTRLSIL.

J is TRBJ1-2 and V is TRBV19; D unresolved. This CDR3 is built from 13 residues. Trimming took 7 bases from V and 2 from J, leaving 11 bases between them. Looked up from germline, CDR1 is LNHDA and CDR2 is SQIVND (reference sequence). Here the CDR3 reads CASKVTGNYGYTF. Written as DNA, the CDR3 is TGTGCCAGTAAGGTAACGGGAAACTATGGCTACACCTTC.

This clone has a single count. This chain uses TRBV7-9 with TRBJ2-6; TRBD1 might be the D (5 bases). The V gene lost 5 bases and the J gene lost 2 bases, with 13 bases spanning the gap. Germline V lookup: CDR1 SEHNR, CDR2 FQNEAQ (reference sequence). This CDR3 region has 16 residues. As DNA, the CDR3 is TGTGCCAGCAGCCAGAAAGGGGTCGCTGGGGCCAACGTCCTGACTTTC. This encodes CASSQKGVAGANVLTF.

The chain has TRBV6-1 and TRBJ2-1, with D possibly TRBD2 on 7 matching bases. Trimming removed 1 base from V and 14 bases from J, with 15 bases in between. The germline CDR1 and CDR2 sequences are MNHNS and SASEGT. This CDR3 is built from 13 residues. As DNA, the CDR3 is TGTGCCAGCAGTGAAGGGACTAGGGGGAGTAAGTTCTTC. Protein product: CASSEGTRGSKFF.

The chain recombines TRBV5-5 with TRBJ2-1, with 12 positions matching TRBD1. Germline V gives CDR1 SGHKS, CDR2 YYEKEE (reference sequence). This CDR3 is 15 amino acids long. The V gene end was trimmed by 3 bases and the J gene end by 8 bases; junction bases not matched to a gene: 6. CDR3 residues: CASSSPGTGGDEQFF. As DNA, the CDR3 is TGTGCCAGCAGCTCGCCCGGGACAGGGGGCGATGAGCAGTTCTTC. The full variable domain, rest sourced from reference TRBV5-5 and TRBJ2-1, is DAGVTQSPTHLIKTRGQQVTLRCSPISGHKSVSWYQQVLGQGPQFIFQYYEKEERGRGNFPDRFSARQFPNYSSELNVNALLLGDSALYLCASSSPGTGGDEQFFGPGTRLTVL.

The J gene is TRBJ2-1, the V gene TRBV27, with TRBD2 as a possible D gene (5 bases). The length of the CDR3 is 15 residues. V lost 1 base and J lost 10, with 17 bases in between. Germline V CDR1 and CDR2: MNHEY, SMNVEV (reference sequence). CDR3 in DNA: TGTGCCAGCAGTTTATTCAGCGGTGGCACCTTCGAGCAGTTCTTC. Its translation: CASSLFSGGTFEQFF.

The chain is built from TRBV6-1 and TRBJ1-5; 7 bases are shared with TRBD1. The J segment lost 0 bases and the V segment lost 3 bases, leaving 8 bases of the junction unmatched. Looked up from germline, CDR1 is MNHNS and CDR2 is SASEGT. CDR3 length: 17 amino acids. CDR3 residues: CASSDPTGLYSNQPQHF. The CDR3 DNA sequence: TGTGCCAGCAGTGACCCGACAGGGCTTTATAGCAATCAGCCCCAGCATTTT.

Turning to this clone: A read error may produce the germline difference seen at one junction end. This chain uses TRBV7-2 with TRBJ2-5; D remains unclear. The CDR3 consists of 11 residues. Germline CDR1 and CDR2: SGHTA and FQGNSA. CDR3 amino acids: CASSYGSQEDF. DNA of the CDR3: TGTGCCAGCAGCTACGGAAGCCAAGAAGACTTC.

The V call is TRBV19, the J call TRBJ2-3, with a possible D match to TRBD2 (5 bases). The CDR3 extends over 14 amino acids. Trimming cost V 3 bases and J 6 bases, with 13 bases left between them. Germline CDR1 and CDR2: LNHDA and SQIVND (reference sequence). This CDR3 is CASSMILGLDTQYF. The CDR3 nucleotides are TGTGCCAGTAGTATGATCTTAGGACTGGATACGCAGTATTTT.

CDR3 DNA sequence: TGTGCCAGCAGTGAACTCGGACAGGGGTATGTTGGAGCCAAAAACATTCAGTACTTC. Its translation is CASSELGQGYVGAKNIQYF. J is TRBJ2-4 and V is TRBV6-1, with TRBD1 identical over 9 bases. The CDR3 runs 19 residues. The ends lost 2 bases at V and 0 bases at J; junction bases unmatched: 11. Germline loops: CDR1 MNHNS, CDR2 SASEGT.

The rearrangement links TRBV4-1 to TRBJ1-1; D gene ambiguous. Per germline, CDR1 MGHRA and CDR2 YSYEKL. CDR3 size: 19 residues. Trimming stripped 2 bases from V and 1 base from J, with 23 bases between. The CDR3 here is CASSQSHPGALRGNTEAFF. In DNA form, the CDR3 reads TGCGCCAGCAGCCAAAGTCATCCAGGTGCCCTTCGGGGGAACACTGAAGCTTTCTTT.

This chain links TRBV6-6 with TRBJ2-7; 7 nucleotides agree with TRBD1. The germline gives CDR1 MNHNY, CDR2 SVGAGI (reference sequence). The CDR3 loop spans 13 amino acids. V was clipped by 10 bases and J by 4 bases; unmatched bases: 10. The CDR3 is CATQPRGQYEQYF. CDR3 DNA sequence: TGTGCCACGCAGCCCCGGGGACAGTACGAGCAGTACTTC.

The chain carries TRBV4-1 and TRBJ1-1; maybe TRBD1 (5 bases). The germline V gene encodes CDR1 MGHRA and CDR2 YSYEKL. The CDR3 has 15 residues. Trimming cost V 2 bases and J 3 bases, with 13 bases left between them. CDR3 bases: TGCGCCAGCAGCCAAATCCTTGCAGGGCACACTGAAGCTTTCTTT. Translated, it gives CASSQILAGHTEAFF.

The rearrangement joins TRBV2 to TRBJ2-1; 7 bases match TRBD2. Germline V gene sequence: CDR1 SNHLY, CDR2 FYNNEI. This CDR3 has 13 residues. V was clipped by 7 bases and J by 5 bases; unmatched bases: 5. CDR3 protein: CASTLADNNEQFF. The CDR3 nucleotides read TGTGCCAGCACTCTAGCGGATAACAATGAGCAGTTCTTC. Drawing the rest from reference TRBV2 and TRBJ2-1, the complete variable domain is EPEVTQTPSHQVTQMGQEVILRCVPISNHLYFYWYRQILGQKVEFLVSFYNNEISEKSEIFDDQFSVERPDGSNFTLKIRSTKLEDSAMYFCASTLADNNEQFFGPGTRLTVL.

The V and J genes are TRBV5-1 and TRBJ2-3, with unresolved D. The germline gives CDR1 SGHRS, CDR2 YFSETQ. The V and J ends lost 0 bases and 5 bases respectively, with 4 bases between them. CDR3 length: 12 amino acids. The CDR3 loop reads CASSLEVDTQYF. The CDR3 DNA follows: TGCGCCAGCAGCTTGGAAGTAGATACGCAGTATTTT.

This rearrangement joins TRBV27 to TRBJ2-3; D ambiguous. CDR3 length: 12 residues. Germline CDR1 MNHEY, CDR2 SMNVEV (reference sequence). Deletions cut 4 bases from V and 6 bases from J, with 8 bases between. CDR3 DNA: TGTGCCAGCAGTTCGCTCCGGGATACGCAGTATTTT. Translated, it gives CASSSLRDTQYF.

V and J are TRBV27 and TRBJ2-1; D tentatively reads TRBD1 or TRBD2 (6 bases each). CDR1 is MNHEY, CDR2 SMNVEV, per germline (reference sequence). Trimming removed 9 bases at V and 0 bases at J, with 15 bases between. The CDR3 spans 15 residues. Written as DNA, the CDR3 is TGTGCCAGTGGGGGGCTTGTCCTCTCCTACAATGAGCAGTTCTTC. It encodes CASGGLVLSYNEQFF.

The rearrangement uses TRBV4-3 and TRBJ2-3; D unresolved. The germline CDR1 and CDR2 sequences are LGHNA and YSLEER. The CDR3 has 12 amino acids. The V end was cut by 2 bases, the J end by 5 bases, with 5 bases between. CDR3: CASSQREDTQYF. The CDR3 DNA is TGCGCCAGCAGCCAACGAGAAGATACGCAGTATTTT.

V and J are TRBV11-2 and TRBJ1-1; the match to TRBD1 covers 7 bases. CDR1 is SGHAT, CDR2 FQNNGV, per germline. This CDR3 is 14 amino acids long. The trim removed 5 bases at V and 1 base at J, leaving 4 bases unmatched. For the CDR3, the DNA is TGTGCCAGCAGCGACAGGGCCAGGAACACTGAAGCTTTCTTT. The encoded protein is CASSDRARNTEAFF.

The gene calls are TRBV6-1 and TRBJ2-3, with a possible D match to TRBD2 (5 bases). The CDR3 is 12 amino acids. The germline V and J ends were trimmed by 2 bases and 6 bases, with 6 bases remaining between them. Germline CDR1 reads MNHNS; CDR2 reads SASEGT. The DNA for the CDR3 is TGTGCCAGCAGTGAACCGGGGGATACGCAGTATTTT. It translates to CASSEPGDTQYF.

This clone was observed a handful of times. The V call is TRBV5-4, the J call TRBJ1-1, with a tentative D call TRBD1 (6 bases). This CDR3 comprises 14 residues. V was cut by 10 bases and J by 0 bases, with 16 bases left in between. Germline V lookup: CDR1 SGHNT, CDR2 YYREEE (reference sequence). The CDR3 spells CAGKTGSMNTEAFF. CDR3 bases: TGTGCCGGAAAAACAGGGTCTATGAACACTGAAGCTTTCTTT. Based on the CDR3 plus reference TRBV5-4 and TRBJ1-1, the full variable domain is ETGVTQSPTHLIKTRGQQVTLRCSSQSGHNTVSWYQQALGQGPQFIFQYYREEENGRGNFPPRFSGLQFPNYSSELNVNALELDDSALYLCAGKTGSMNTEAFFGQGTRLTVV.

The chain uses TRBV25-1 and TRBJ2-1; D ambiguous. The CDR3 totals 15 residues. Germline V CDR1 and CDR2: MGHDK, SYGVNS. Trimming took 5 bases from V and 0 from J, leaving 11 bases between them. The CDR3 DNA reads TGTGCCAGCAGTTTAGGCGGTAGCTCCTACAATGAGCAGTTCTTC. This translates into CASSLGGSSYNEQFF.